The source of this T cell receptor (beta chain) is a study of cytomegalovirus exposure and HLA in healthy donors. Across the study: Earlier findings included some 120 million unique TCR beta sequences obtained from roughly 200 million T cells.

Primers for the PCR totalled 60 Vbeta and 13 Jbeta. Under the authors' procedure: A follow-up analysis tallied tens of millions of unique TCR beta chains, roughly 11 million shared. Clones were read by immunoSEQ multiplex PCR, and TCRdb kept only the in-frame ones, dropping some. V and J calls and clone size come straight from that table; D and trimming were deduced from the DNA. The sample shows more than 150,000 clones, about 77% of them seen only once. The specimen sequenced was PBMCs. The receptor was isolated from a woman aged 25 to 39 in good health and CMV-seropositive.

As DNA, the CDR3 is TGTGCCAGCAGCGTCGTCGAGATCAACACCGGGGAGCTGTTTTTT. It is translated as CASSVVEINTGELFF. The V and J genes are TRBV9 and TRBJ2-2, with D unclear. Trimming stripped 2 bases from V and 2 bases from J, with 10 bases between. CDR1 is SGDLS, CDR2 YYNGEE, per germline. The CDR3 sequence is 15 residues long.